Listed below are T cell receptor beta chains from one sample, sequenced in a study of blood T cells in healthy people across ages. TCRdb analysed the 5' RACE reads with MiXCR anew, one entry per CDR3 protein. Of 1.5 million to 2 million distinct CDR3 sequences in the sample, roughly two fifths were seen once. The specimen sequenced was blood. The receptors shown here come from a human donor in good health. Each CDR3 is given with its conserved first and last residue. The D gene is left open where the match is weak. Where a row states a size, it is once, few, many or the class of an expanded clone; other rows omit it.

>TRBJ1-2|-|TRBV12-3/TRBV12-4|-
CASSLQGVHYGYTF
TGTGCCAGCAGTTTACAGGGAGTACACTATGGCTACACCTTC
>TRBJ1-2|-|TRBV13|-
CASSLPSEGNYGYIF
TGTGCCAGCAGCTTACCCTCCGAGGGGAACTATGGCTACATCTTC
>TRBJ1-2|few|TRBV29-1|-
CSARLSGRDYGYTF
TGCAGCGCTAGGCTTTCGGGACGGGACTATGGCTACACCTTC
>TRBJ2-6|-|TRBV29-1|-
CSAVVSGANVLTF
TGCAGCGCTGTCGTTTCTGGGGCCAACGTCCTGACTTTC
>TRBJ2-1|many|TRBV6-2/TRBV6-3|-
CASSYGYNEQFF
TGTGCCAGCAGTTACGGCTACAATGAGCAGTTCTTC
>TRBJ2-1|-|TRBV28|TRBD2
CASTPGRGQFF
TGTGCCAGCACCCCAGGGAGGGGTCAGTTCTTC
>TRBJ2-5|-|TRBV28|TRBD2
CASSLGEGETQYF
TGTGCCAGCAGTTTAGGGGAGGGAGAGACCCAGTACTTC
>TRBJ2-1|few|TRBV4-3|TRBD2
CASSQVIGLAANNEQFF
TGCGCCAGCAGCCAGGTTATAGGACTAGCGGCAAACAATGAGCAGTTCTTC
>TRBJ1-6|-|TRBV20-1|-
CSARDGGGFAYNSPLHF
TGCAGTGCTAGAGATGGAGGGGGGTTCGCCTATAATTCACCCCTCCACTTT
>TRBJ2-5|-|TRBV7-6|TRBD2
CASSLAPAGTQETQYF
TGTGCCAGCAGCTTAGCACCAGCGGGGACCCAAGAGACCCAGTACTTC
>TRBJ2-1|few|TRBV7-9|-
CASSARTVSAYNEQFF
TGTGCCAGCAGCGCCCGGACAGTTTCAGCCTACAATGAGCAGTTCTTC
>TRBJ2-1|few|TRBV7-7|TRBD2
CASSFGTNSYNEQFF
TGTGCCAGCAGCTTTGGGACTAACTCCTACAATGAGCAGTTCTTC
>TRBJ1-2|few|TRBV6-2/TRBV6-3|-
CATTTEAINYGYTF
TGTGCCACAACGACGGAGGCTATTAACTATGGCTACACCTTC
>TRBJ2-5|few|TRBV4-2|TRBD2
CASRRLAGGEETQYF
TGTGCCAGCAGGAGACTAGCGGGGGGCGAAGAGACCCAGTACTTC
>TRBJ1-1|-|TRBV20-1|-
CGARDPRSPGTEAFF
TGCGGTGCTAGAGATCCTCGGTCCCCGGGGACTGAAGCTTTCTTT
>TRBJ2-1|-|TRBV28|-
CASSAISSYNEQFF
TGTGCCAGCAGTGCTATAAGCTCCTACAATGAGCAGTTCTTC
>TRBJ2-1|-|TRBV12-3/TRBV12-4|-
CASSLQNVRFGGEQFF
TGTGCCAGCAGTCTACAGAACGTCAGGTTCGGGGGTGAGCAGTTCTTC
>TRBJ2-7|few|TRBV20-1|-
CSASGASIAYEQYF
TGCAGTGCTAGTGGGGCTAGCATAGCCTACGAGCAGTACTTC
>TRBJ2-7|-|TRBV20-1|TRBD2
CSARDPGLAVSYEQYF
TGCAGTGCTAGAGACCCCGGACTAGCGGTCTCCTACGAGCAGTACTTC
>TRBJ2-6|-|TRBV6-7|-
CASTVTGNSGANVLTF
TGTGCCAGCACTGTAACAGGGAACTCTGGGGCCAACGTCCTGACTTTC
>TRBJ1-2|-|TRBV25-1|-
CASSARTEANYGYTF
TGTGCCAGCAGTGCGAGGACGGAAGCTAACTATGGCTACACCTTC
>TRBJ1-5|-|TRBV7-2|-
CTSSLGPHQPQHF
TGTACCAGCAGCTTGGGGCCCCATCAGCCCCAGCATTTT
>TRBJ2-2|few|TRBV29-1|-
CSVTPGTGELFF
TGCAGCGTTACTCCCGGGACCGGGGAGCTGTTTTTT
>TRBJ2-7|-|TRBV20-1|-
CSAVPRELSSYEQYF
TGCAGTGCGGTCCCGAGGGAGCTGAGCTCCTACGAGCAGTACTTC
>TRBJ1-2|-|TRBV15|-
CATSFGGLYGYTF
TGTGCCACCAGTTTCGGGGGTCTCTATGGCTACACCTTC
>TRBJ1-4|few|TRBV4-3|-
CASSQEVPTGSTIPEKLFF
TGCGCCAGCAGCCAAGAGGTCCCCACAGGGAGTACTATCCCTGAAAAACTGTTTTTT
>TRBJ2-5|-|TRBV20-1|-
CSARVLYGVETQYF
TGCAGTGCTAGAGTTTTGTACGGGGTAGAGACCCAGTACTTC
>TRBJ2-3|-|TRBV20-1|-
CSASPFRGATDTQYF
TGCAGTGCTAGTCCTTTTCGGGGGGCCACAGATACGCAGTATTTT
>TRBJ1-3|-|TRBV10-3|-
CAIRPVGTVGNTIYF
TGTGCCATCAGGCCGGTGGGTACTGTTGGAAACACCATATATTTT
>TRBJ1-1|-|TRBV7-3|TRBD1
CASSLRTGGIRTEAFF
TGTGCCAGCAGCCTACGGACAGGGGGCATTAGGACTGAAGCTTTCTTT
>TRBJ2-1|-|TRBV7-2|-
CASSLDWGAGKRNEQFF
TGTGCCAGCAGCTTAGATTGGGGGGCCGGAAAAAGGAATGAGCAGTTCTTC
>TRBJ2-3|-|TRBV4-1|TRBD1
CASSLRSSGQQTDTQYF
TGCGCCAGCAGCCTGAGGTCTTCGGGACAGCAAACAGATACGCAGTATTTT
>TRBJ1-6|-|TRBV27|-
CASSLSGGQGSPLHF
TGTGCCAGCAGTTTATCGGGGGGGCAGGGGTCACCCCTCCACTTT
>TRBJ1-5|-|TRBV12-3/TRBV12-4|TRBD1
CASSSGTGGGGGNQPQHF
TGTGCCAGCAGTTCCGGGACAGGGGGCGGGGGTGGCAATCAGCCCCAGCATTTT
>TRBJ1-3|-|TRBV12-3/TRBV12-4|TRBD1
CVSSWDRVSGNTIYF
TGTGTCAGCAGTTGGGACAGGGTGTCTGGAAACACCATATATTTT
>TRBJ1-2|-|TRBV6-6|-
CASSYGGRAYGYTF
TGTGCCAGCAGTTACGGGGGCAGGGCCTATGGCTACACCTTC
>TRBJ2-5|-|TRBV29-1|TRBD2
CSVHTLAGGPSGYF
TGCAGCGTTCATACACTAGCGGGGGGACCTTCGGGGTACTTC
>TRBJ1-4|-|TRBV20-1|-
CSARDPKGATNEKLFF
TGCAGTGCTAGAGATCCAAAGGGAGCAACTAATGAAAAACTGTTTTTT
>TRBJ2-7|-|TRBV12-5|TRBD1
CASGLAQDRWIYEQYF
TGTGCTAGTGGTTTGGCACAGGACAGGTGGATCTACGAGCAGTACTTC
>TRBJ2-5|-|TRBV28|-
CAGSSERVLQETQYF
TGTGCCGGCAGTTCCGAGCGGGTTCTTCAAGAGACCCAGTACTTC
>TRBJ2-3|-|TRBV7-2|TRBD2
CASSSQRGGEDTQYF
TGTGCCAGCAGCTCCCAGCGGGGGGGCGAGGATACGCAGTATTTT
>TRBJ2-7|few|TRBV20-1|-
CSARDGENPDYEQYF
TGCAGTGCTAGAGATGGGGAGAATCCCGACTACGAGCAGTACTTC